The source of this T cell receptor beta chain is a study of T cell changes during pregnancy in multiple sclerosis. The data were produced by immunoSEQ multiplex PCR, yet TCRdb's version contains in-frame clones alone and is incomplete. This table holds about 92,000 clones, just under 95% found once. This CDR3 comprises 15 residues. V dropped 0 bases and J dropped 3; count of bases not matched to a gene: 4. Germline V gives CDR1 SGDLS, CDR2 YYNGEE. This specimen was peripheral blood, taken in the first trimester of pregnancy. The sequence was obtained from a female donor with multiple sclerosis, enrolled in a pregnancy study. The chain couples TRBV9 to TRBJ1-2; 8 nucleotides line up with TRBD1. The CDR3 DNA is TGTGCCAGCAGCGTAGATCCAGGGGGCGACTATGGCTACACCTTC. Protein: CASSVDPGGDYGYTF. Combining the CDR3 with reference TRBV9 and TRBJ1-2 gives the whole variable domain DSGVTQTPKHLITATGQRVTLRCSPRSGDLSVYWYQQSLDQGLQFLIQYYNGEERAKGNILERFSAQQFPDLHSELNLSSLELGDSALYFCASSVDPGGDYGYTFGSGTRLTVV.